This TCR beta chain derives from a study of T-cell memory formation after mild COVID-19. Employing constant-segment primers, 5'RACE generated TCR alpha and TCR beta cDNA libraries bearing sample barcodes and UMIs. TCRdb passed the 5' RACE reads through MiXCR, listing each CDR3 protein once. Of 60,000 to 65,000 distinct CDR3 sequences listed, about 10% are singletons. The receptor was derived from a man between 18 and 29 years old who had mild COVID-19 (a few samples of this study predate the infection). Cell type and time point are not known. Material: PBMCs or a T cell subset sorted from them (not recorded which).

The CDR3, as DNA: TGCAGTGCTCCACTTAGATTGGGGGCTGGGGAGCAGTACTTC. This sequence encodes CSAPLRLGAGEQYF. This chain joins TRBV20-1 and TRBJ2-7; maybe TRBD1 (6 bases). Germline values: CDR1 DFQATT, CDR2 SNEGSKA (reference sequence). Trimming stripped 5 bases from V and 7 bases from J, with 21 bases between. This CDR3 has 14 amino acids.